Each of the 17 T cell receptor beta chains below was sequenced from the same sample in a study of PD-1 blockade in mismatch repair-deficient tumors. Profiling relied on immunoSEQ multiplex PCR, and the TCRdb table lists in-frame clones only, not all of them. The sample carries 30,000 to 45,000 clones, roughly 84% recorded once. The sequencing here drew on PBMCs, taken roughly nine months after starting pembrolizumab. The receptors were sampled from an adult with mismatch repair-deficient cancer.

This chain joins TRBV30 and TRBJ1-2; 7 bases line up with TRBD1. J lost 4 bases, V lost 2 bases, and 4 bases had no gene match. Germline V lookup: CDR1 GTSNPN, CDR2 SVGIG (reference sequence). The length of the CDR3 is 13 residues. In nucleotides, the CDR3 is TGTGCCTGGAGTATCGCAGGGGGCTATGGCTACACCTTC. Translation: CAWSIAGGYGYTF.

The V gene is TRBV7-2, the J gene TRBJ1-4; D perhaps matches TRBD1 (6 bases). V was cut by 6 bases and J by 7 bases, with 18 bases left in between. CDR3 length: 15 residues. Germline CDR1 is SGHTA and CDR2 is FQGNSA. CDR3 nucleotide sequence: TGTGCCAGCAGTCTTAGGGGGGGAGTGGGTGAAAAACTGTTTTTT. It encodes CASSLRGGVGEKLFF.

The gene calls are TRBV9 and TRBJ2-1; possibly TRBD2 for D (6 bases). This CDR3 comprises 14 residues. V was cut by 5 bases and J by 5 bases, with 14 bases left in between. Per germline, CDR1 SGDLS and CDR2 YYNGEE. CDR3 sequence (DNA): TGTGCCAGCAGTCCAAGCGGGCCGGACAATGAGCAGTTCTTC. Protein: CASSPSGPDNEQFF. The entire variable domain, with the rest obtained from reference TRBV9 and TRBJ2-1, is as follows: DSGVTQTPKHLITATGQRVTLRCSPRSGDLSVYWYQQSLDQGLQFLIQYYNGEERAKGNILERFSAQQFPDLHSELNLSSLELGDSALYFCASSPSGPDNEQFFGPGTRLTVL.

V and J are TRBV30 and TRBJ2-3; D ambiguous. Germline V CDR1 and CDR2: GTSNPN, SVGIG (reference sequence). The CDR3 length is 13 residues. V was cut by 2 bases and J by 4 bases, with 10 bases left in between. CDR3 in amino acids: CAWSRGAADTQYF. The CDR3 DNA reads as TGTGCCTGGAGTAGAGGAGCAGCAGATACGCAGTATTTT.

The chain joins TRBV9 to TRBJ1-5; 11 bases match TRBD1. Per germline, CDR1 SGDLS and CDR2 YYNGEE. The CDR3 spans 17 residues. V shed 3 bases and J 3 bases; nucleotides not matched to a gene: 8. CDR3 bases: TGTGCCAGCAGCGCTGGACAGGGGGCTTTGGACAATCAGCCCCAGCATTTT. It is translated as CASSAGQGALDNQPQHF.

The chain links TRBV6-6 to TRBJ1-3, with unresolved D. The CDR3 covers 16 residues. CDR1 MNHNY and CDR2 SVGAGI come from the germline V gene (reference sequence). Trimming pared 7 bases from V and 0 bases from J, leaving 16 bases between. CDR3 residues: CASTSTRAGSGNTIYF. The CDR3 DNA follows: TGTGCCAGCACCTCAACGAGGGCGGGCTCTGGAAACACCATATATTTT.

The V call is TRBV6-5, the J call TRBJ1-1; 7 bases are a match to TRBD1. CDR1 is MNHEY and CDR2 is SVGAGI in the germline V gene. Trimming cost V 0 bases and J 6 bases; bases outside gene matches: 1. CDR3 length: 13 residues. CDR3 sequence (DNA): TGTGCCAGCAGTTACTCAGGGGGCGCTGAAGCTTTCTTT. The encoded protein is CASSYSGGAEAFF.

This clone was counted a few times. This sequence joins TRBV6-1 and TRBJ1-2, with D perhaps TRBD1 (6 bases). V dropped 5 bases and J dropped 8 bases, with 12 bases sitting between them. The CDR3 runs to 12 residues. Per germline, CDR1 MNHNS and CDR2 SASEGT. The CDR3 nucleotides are TGTGCCAGCAGTTTGGGGGCGGTAGGCTACACCTTC. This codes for CASSLGAVGYTF.

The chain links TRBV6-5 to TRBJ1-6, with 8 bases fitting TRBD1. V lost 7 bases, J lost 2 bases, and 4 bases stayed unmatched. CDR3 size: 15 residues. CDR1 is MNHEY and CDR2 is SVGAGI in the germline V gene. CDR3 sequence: CASNSGGAYNSPLHF. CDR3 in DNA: TGTGCCAGCAATTCAGGGGGCGCCTATAATTCACCCCTCCACTTT.

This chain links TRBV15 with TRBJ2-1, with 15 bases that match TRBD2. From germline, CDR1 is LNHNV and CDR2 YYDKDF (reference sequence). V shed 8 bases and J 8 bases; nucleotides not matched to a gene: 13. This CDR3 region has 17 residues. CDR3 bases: TGTGCCACCCAAATAGGACTAGCGGGAGGGGGGTCGGATGAGCAGTTCTTC. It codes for CATQIGLAGGGSDEQFF.

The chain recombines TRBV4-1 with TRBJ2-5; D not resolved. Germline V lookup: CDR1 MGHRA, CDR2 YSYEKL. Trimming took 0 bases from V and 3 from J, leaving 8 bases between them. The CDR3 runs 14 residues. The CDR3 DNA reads TGCGCCAGCAGCCAAGATCGCCGGGAAGAGACCCAGTACTTC. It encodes CASSQDRREETQYF.

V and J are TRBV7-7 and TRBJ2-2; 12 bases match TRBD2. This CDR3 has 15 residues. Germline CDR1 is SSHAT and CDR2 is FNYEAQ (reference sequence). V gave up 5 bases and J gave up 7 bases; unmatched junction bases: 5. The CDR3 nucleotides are TGTGCCAGCAGCCAGACTAGCGGGAGATACGGGGAGCTGTTTTTT. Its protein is CASSQTSGRYGELFF. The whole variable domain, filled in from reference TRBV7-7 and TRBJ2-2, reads GAGVSQSPRYKVTKRGQDVTLRCDPISSHATLYWYQQALGQGPEFLTYFNYEAQPDKSGLPSDRFSAERPEGSISTLTIQRTEQRDSAMYRCASSQTSGRYGELFFGEGSRLTVL.

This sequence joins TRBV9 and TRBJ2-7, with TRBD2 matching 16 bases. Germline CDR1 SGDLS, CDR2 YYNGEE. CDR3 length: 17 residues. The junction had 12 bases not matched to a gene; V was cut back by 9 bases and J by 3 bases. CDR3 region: CANPTGLAGGVSYEQYF. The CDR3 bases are TGTGCCAACCCAACGGGACTAGCGGGAGGGGTCAGCTACGAGCAGTACTTC.

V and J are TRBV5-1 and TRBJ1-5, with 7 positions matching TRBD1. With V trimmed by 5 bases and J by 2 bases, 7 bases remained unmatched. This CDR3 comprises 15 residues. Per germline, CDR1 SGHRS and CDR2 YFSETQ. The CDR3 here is CASRLGQARNQPQHF. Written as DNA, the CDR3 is TGCGCCAGCAGATTAGGACAGGCGCGCAATCAGCCCCAGCATTTT. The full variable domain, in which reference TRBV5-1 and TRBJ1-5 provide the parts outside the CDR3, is KAGVTQTPRYLIKTRGQQVTLSCSPISGHRSVSWYQQTPGQGLQFLFEYFSETQRNKGNFPGRFSGRQFSNSRSEMNVSTLELGDSALYLCASRLGQARNQPQHFGDGTRLSIL.

DNA for the CDR3: TGTGCCTGGAGTGTATCTCACTATAGACCTGAAGCTTTCTTT. It is translated as CAWSVSHYRPEAFF. V usage is TRBV30 and J usage is TRBJ1-1, with D unclear. The CDR3 consists of 14 residues. V was clipped by 0 bases and J by 6 bases, with 14 bases between them. The germline V gene encodes CDR1 GTSNPN and CDR2 SVGIG (reference sequence).

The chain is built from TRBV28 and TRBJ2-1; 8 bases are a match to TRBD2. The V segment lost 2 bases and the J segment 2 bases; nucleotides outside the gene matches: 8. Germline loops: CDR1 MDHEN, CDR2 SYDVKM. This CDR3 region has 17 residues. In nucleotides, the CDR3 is TGTGCCAGCAGTTTAGGATTCGGGAGGGCCACCTACAATGAGCAGTTCTTC. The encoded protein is CASSLGFGRATYNEQFF. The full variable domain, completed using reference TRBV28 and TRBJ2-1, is DVKVTQSSRYLVKRTGEKVFLECVQDMDHENMFWYRQDPGLGLRLIYFSYDVKMKEKGDIPEGYSVSREKKERFSLILESASTNQTSMYLCASSLGFGRATYNEQFFGPGTRLTVL.

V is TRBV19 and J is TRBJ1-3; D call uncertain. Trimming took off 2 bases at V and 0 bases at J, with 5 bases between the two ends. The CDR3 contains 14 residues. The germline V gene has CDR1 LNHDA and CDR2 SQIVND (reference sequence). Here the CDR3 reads CASSIRASGNTIYF. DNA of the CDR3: TGTGCCAGTAGTATAAGAGCCTCTGGAAACACCATATATTTT.